The 28 T cell receptor beta chains listed next were all sequenced from one sample in a study of T cells in Graves' hyperthyroidism and ophthalmopathy. TCR beta CDR3 regions were amplified from RNA. Researchers ran a first-round RT-PCR on the TCR CDR3 using the HTBI primer set. MiXCR, run by TCRdb on the multiplex PCR reads, gives a single entry per CDR3 protein. The sample yields about 400,000 distinct CDR3 sequences, roughly an eighth seen once. The source material was blood. The receptors come from a young woman with Graves' hyperthyroidism.

This clonotype was observed a handful of times. A much larger clone differs by one base, so this may be a read error. This sequence joins TRBV11-1 and TRBJ2-7; D is possibly TRBD2 (5 bases). Trimming stripped 4 bases from V and 3 bases from J, with 16 bases between. CDR3 length equals 15 residues. Germline CDR1 and CDR2: SGHAT and FQDESV (reference sequence). CDR3 DNA: TGTGCCAGCAGCTCACGGGCTAGCTCTGACTACGAGCAGTACTTC. It yields the protein CASSSRASSDYEQYF.

Many counts were recorded for this clonotype. The chain uses TRBV24-1 and TRBJ1-5, with TRBD1 matching over 8 bases. Germline CDR1 is KGHDR and CDR2 is SFDVKD. Trimming removed 9 bases from V and 1 base from J; junction bases left unmatched: 10. CDR3 length: 16 residues. The CDR3 DNA is TGTGCCACCCCGGACAGGGTAAGGAGAAGCAATCAGCCCCAGCATTTT. It specifies CATPDRVRRSNQPQHF.

This clonotype showed up just a few times. The chain couples TRBV25-1 to TRBJ1-1; no reliable D call. Trimming removed 3 bases at V and 1 base at J, with 9 bases between. The CDR3 extends over 14 amino acids. CDR1 is MGHDK and CDR2 is SYGVNS in the germline V gene. The CDR3 sequence: CASSEWQENTEAFF. The CDR3 DNA follows: TGTGCCAGCAGTGAGTGGCAGGAGAACACTGAAGCTTTCTTT.

V usage is TRBV7-2 and J usage is TRBJ2-1, with D uncertain. CDR3 size: 13 residues. Per the germline V gene, CDR1 is SGHTA and CDR2 is FQGNSA. V gave up 5 bases and J gave up 8 bases, with 13 bases separating them. CDR3 region: CASSLNSGDEQFF. The CDR3 DNA is TGTGCCAGCAGCCTAAACTCCGGCGATGAGCAGTTCTTC.

This clonotype was recorded many times. The chain has TRBV5-6 and TRBJ1-2; D is possibly TRBD1 (6 bases). The germline V and J ends were trimmed by 4 bases and 5 bases, with 12 bases remaining between them. The CDR3 totals 13 residues. Germline assignment: CDR1 SGHDT and CDR2 YYEEEE. Here the CDR3 DNA reads TGTGCCAGCAGCGGAGGACAGATTTATGGCTACACCTTC. This encodes CASSGGQIYGYTF.

This clonotype was seen a handful of times. V usage is TRBV20-1 and J usage is TRBJ2-7; perhaps TRBD1 as D (5 bases). Trimming cost V 6 bases and J 2 bases, with 14 bases left between them. This CDR3 is built from 13 residues. Germline V CDR1 and CDR2: DFQATT, SNEGSKA (reference sequence). The chain's CDR3 is CSAMSGAAYEQYF. In nucleotides, the CDR3 is TGCAGTGCCATGTCTGGGGCGGCCTACGAGCAGTACTTC.

This clonotype was counted many times. This chain uses TRBV4-2 with TRBJ1-1, with D tentatively TRBD1 (5 bases). The CDR3 consists of 14 residues. V dropped 0 bases and J dropped 5 bases, with 10 bases sitting between them. CDR1 and CDR2 (germline): LGHNA, YNFKEQ. Here the CDR3 reads CASSQEGVGTEAFF. CDR3 coding DNA: TGTGCCAGCAGCCAAGAAGGGGTTGGTACTGAAGCTTTCTTT.

The CDR3 nucleotides are TGTGCCAGCAGCTTCCGGGCTAGCACAGATACGCAGTATTTT. Amino acid sequence: CASSFRASTDTQYF. The chain combines TRBV7-2 with TRBJ2-3; no definite D call. Germline V gene data show CDR1 as SGHTA and CDR2 as FQGNSA. CDR3 length: 14 amino acids. The germline V and J ends were trimmed by 3 bases and 0 bases, with 7 bases remaining between them.

This chain links TRBV7-9 with TRBJ2-3; D is perhaps TRBD1 or TRBD2 (5 bases each). With 5 bases removed from V and 6 bases from J, the gap between germline ends came to 9 bases. This CDR3 has 12 amino acids. Looked up from germline, CDR1 is SEHNR and CDR2 is FQNEAQ (reference sequence). The CDR3 coding sequence is TGTGCCAGCAGCCGGGACGCCGATACGCAGTATTTT. Translation gives CASSRDADTQYF.

This clonotype has a count of ten or more. DNA for the CDR3: TGCAGTGCTCCTGGCGGGGCTCTCTACAATGAGCAGTTCTTC. Protein product: CSAPGGALYNEQFF. The V and J genes are TRBV20-1 and TRBJ2-1, with D possibly being TRBD2 (6 bases). Germline V lookup: CDR1 DFQATT, CDR2 SNEGSKA (reference sequence). Trimming left V 5 bases short and J 3 bases short, with 14 bases between. The CDR3 totals 14 residues.

This clonotype was seen a handful of times. The germline gene is not matched at one end of the junction; a read error may be the cause. The rearrangement uses TRBV7-9 and TRBJ1-1, with TRBD1 matching over 8 bases. This CDR3 region has 14 residues. CDR1 is SEHNR and CDR2 is FQNEAQ in the germline V gene (reference sequence). The CDR3 loop is CASSWTGRNAEAFF. The CDR3 region has the DNA TGTGCTAGCAGCTGGACAGGGAGGAACGCTGAAGCTTTCTTT.

The rearrangement links TRBV12-3 or TRBV12-4 to TRBJ2-2; 9 bases match TRBD1. The CDR3 totals 15 residues. Trimming took 3 bases from V and 6 from J; bases not matched to a gene: 5. In nucleotides, the CDR3 is TGTGCCAGCAGTTTCGGGACAGGGTTCGCCGGGGAGCTGTTTTTT. Protein sequence: CASSFGTGFAGELFF.

This clonotype has a count of ten or more. The chain has TRBV3-1 and TRBJ2-7, with 15 bases identical to TRBD2. CDR1 is LGHDT, CDR2 YNNKEL, per germline (reference sequence). This CDR3 is built from 17 residues. V trimming: 3 bases; J trimming: 5 bases; junction bases outside the gene matches: 8. The CDR3 loop is CASSHAGLAGGPHEQYF. DNA of the CDR3: TGTGCCAGCAGCCACGCTGGACTAGCGGGAGGGCCCCACGAGCAGTACTTC.

This clonotype appeared a few times. The chain uses TRBV15 and TRBJ1-3; no definite D call. V gave up 0 bases and J gave up 0 bases, with 12 bases separating them. The CDR3 totals 17 residues. Looked up from germline, CDR1 is LNHNV and CDR2 is YYDKDF (reference sequence). This CDR3 is CATSRDLSTASGNTIYF. CDR3 bases: TGTGCCACCAGCAGAGATCTTAGCACAGCCTCTGGAAACACCATATATTTT.

This clonotype was detected ten times or more. The V and J genes are TRBV5-1 and TRBJ2-1; the D is unclear. CDR1 and CDR2 from the germline V gene are SGHRS and YFSETQ. Trimming took 4 bases from V and 4 from J, leaving 18 bases between them. The CDR3 covers 16 residues. This chain's CDR3 is CASSPETPYTYNEQFF. The CDR3 DNA is TGCGCCAGCAGCCCTGAGACTCCTTATACATACAATGAGCAGTTCTTC.

This clonotype has a count of ten or more. This rearrangement joins TRBV27 to TRBJ2-1, with 14 bases matching TRBD2. Germline lookup yields CDR1 MNHEY and CDR2 SMNVEV (reference sequence). Trimming removed 2 bases from V and 7 bases from J; junction bases left unmatched: 1. There are 15 residues in the CDR3. Written as DNA, the CDR3 is TGTGCCAGCAGTTTAGGGACTAGCGGGAGTAATGAGCAGTTCTTC. Its translation is CASSLGTSGSNEQFF.

The V and J genes are TRBV10-3 and TRBJ1-1; D not certain. The V gene lost 7 bases and the J gene lost 8 bases, with 20 bases spanning the gap. Germline values: CDR1 ENHRY, CDR2 SYGVKD. The CDR3 is 14 residues long. DNA for the CDR3: TGTGCCATCAAGGAAGGGTTGGGAGGGAACGAAGCTTTCTTT. Amino acid sequence: CAIKEGLGGNEAFF.

A remark on this clonotype: Because it lacks the conserved phenylalanine or tryptophan at the end, this CDR3 is likely a read error. The V gene is TRBV4-1, the J gene TRBJ2-5; 7 nucleotides align to TRBD1. The CDR3 runs to 16 residues. V gave up 4 bases and J gave up 4 bases; unmatched junction bases: 12. Germline assignment: CDR1 MGHRA and CDR2 YSYEKL. CDR3 bases: TGCGCCAGCAGCCCAGCTTTTAACAGGGGTGGAGAGACCCAGTACCTC. It yields the protein CASSPAFNRGGETQYL.

The sample holds many counts of this clonotype. This chain connects TRBV28 to TRBJ2-3, with D perhaps TRBD1 (6 bases). This CDR3 contains 16 residues. Germline V gene sequence: CDR1 MDHEN, CDR2 SYDVKM. V shed 6 bases and J shed 4 bases, with 20 bases lying between them. In nucleotides, the CDR3 is TGTGCCAGCAGCCTGAGGGGGTTGATCTTTGCAGATACGCAGTATTTT. Encoded protein: CASSLRGLIFADTQYF.

This clonotype was seen ten or more times. The rearrangement uses TRBV5-1 and TRBJ2-5; 9 positions match TRBD2. The CDR3 runs 16 residues. CDR1 is SGHRS and CDR2 is YFSETQ in the germline V gene. With V trimmed by 4 bases and J by 4 bases, 11 bases remained unmatched. In DNA, the CDR3 is TGCGCCAGCAGCAAACCGGGACTAGCTGTAGGAGAGACCCAGTACTTC. It yields the protein CASSKPGLAVGETQYF.

A remark on this clonotype: At one end the junction does not follow the germline gene, possibly because of a read error. The chain has TRBV6-1 and TRBJ2-3; TRBD2 matches at 7 bases. Germline V gene sequence: CDR1 MNHNS, CDR2 SASEGT. The CDR3 has 14 residues. This CDR3 reads CASARRGSTDTQCF. The CDR3 region has the DNA TGTGCCAGCGCCCGCCGCGGGAGCACAGATACGCAGTGTTTT.

With respect to this clonotype: The CDR3 carries no conserved terminal phenylalanine or tryptophan, so it likely arises from a read error. The J gene is TRBJ2-5, the V gene TRBV18, with TRBD1 identical over 7 bases. The V gene end was trimmed by 1 base and the J gene end by 5 bases; junction bases not matched to a gene: 4. Germline V gene lookup returns CDR1 KGHSH and CDR2 LQKENI. This CDR3 has 14 residues. In DNA form, the CDR3 reads TGTGCCAGCTCACCACAGGGGGCCGGGGAGACCCAGTACCTC. This gives the protein CASSPQGAGETQYL.

As to this clonotype: The junction differs from germline at one of its ends, possibly a read error. The chain combines TRBV28 with TRBJ2-1; possible D gene TRBD1, 6 bases. The CDR3 runs 15 residues. From germline, CDR1 is MDHEN and CDR2 SYDVKM. The CDR3 here is CANSYHNRDKGKQFF. CDR3 nucleotides: TGTGCCAACAGTTACCACAACCGGGACAAAGGGAAGCAGTTCTTC.

In its sample, this clonotype was seen many times. The rearrangement links TRBV7-2 to TRBJ2-1; the D gene is possibly TRBD1 (6 bases). Looked up from germline, CDR1 is SGHTA and CDR2 is FQGNSA. The CDR3 runs to 18 residues. Deletions cut 1 base from V and 0 bases from J, with 16 bases between. CDR3 sequence (DNA): TGTGCCAGCAGCTTAGGGGGGCCATCGATGAGCTCCTACAATGAGCAGTTCTTC. It specifies CASSLGGPSMSSYNEQFF.

This clonotype was counted at least ten times. The chain uses TRBV12-3 or TRBV12-4 and TRBJ1-3; 7 bases are a match to TRBD1. Trimming cost V 3 bases and J 3 bases; bases outside gene matches: 11. The CDR3 covers 17 residues. CDR3 in DNA: TGTGCCAGCAGTTTCAGGGGGACAGCAATTGGTGGAAACACCATATATTTT. This sequence encodes CASSFRGTAIGGNTIYF.

This clonotype was seen ten or more times. V is TRBV3-1 and J is TRBJ1-4; tentatively, D is TRBD1 (6 bases). The CDR3 is 15 residues long. V dropped 4 bases and J dropped 5 bases, with 14 bases sitting between them. Germline CDR1 LGHDT, CDR2 YNNKEL (reference sequence). The CDR3 spells CASSPAGHRNEKLFF. DNA for the CDR3: TGTGCCAGCAGCCCAGCGGGACACCGAAATGAAAAACTGTTTTTT.

This clonotype was seen at least ten times. The V gene is TRBV6-1, the J gene TRBJ2-7, with TRBD1 identical over 9 bases. Germline values: CDR1 MNHNS, CDR2 SASEGT. The CDR3 contains 15 residues. V shed 7 bases, J shed 4 bases, and the junction held 11 bases outside the gene matches. CDR3 protein: CASTTSGTGRYEQYF. For the CDR3, the DNA is TGTGCCAGCACCACCTCAGGGACAGGGAGGTACGAGCAGTACTTC.

This clonotype was seen repeatedly, ten times or more. The rearrangement joins TRBV2 to TRBJ2-1; TRBD2 aligns across 8 bases. Germline V CDR1 and CDR2: SNHLY, FYNNEI. This CDR3 region has 16 residues. The V segment lost 2 bases and the J segment 4 bases; nucleotides outside the gene matches: 7. CDR3 nucleotides: TGTGCCAGCAGTGAACCAGCGGGGGCCGGTTACAATGAGCAGTTCTTC. Protein sequence: CASSEPAGAGYNEQFF.